This T cell receptor (beta chain) is from a study of T-cell memory formation after mild COVID-19. Findings and caveats of the study: CD4+ bias marked clones expanding day 15 to 37, unlike balanced contracting clones.

The V gene end was trimmed by 7 bases and the J gene end by 0 bases; junction bases not matched to a gene: 15. The CDR3 covers 19 residues. Looked up from germline, CDR1 is SGHVS and CDR2 is FNYEAQ. TCRdb redid the calling of the 5' RACE reads with MiXCR, one entry per CDR3 protein. In the table there are some 45,000 distinct CDR3 sequences, 25% to 35% of which are singletons. Concerning this clonotype: Its antigen is unknown.

The V call is TRBV7-6, the J call TRBJ2-2; 9 positions agree with TRBD1. The source is a man aged 18 to 35 who had mild COVID-19 (a few samples of this study predate the infection). Cell type and time point are not known. Sample: PBMCs or a T cell subset sorted from them (not recorded which). CDR3 loop: CASTNPLFDRGANTGELFF. The CDR3 DNA reads TGTGCCAGCACCAACCCCCTCTTCGACAGGGGGGCGAACACCGGGGAGCTGTTTTTT.